This TCR beta chain was profiled in a study of T cell responses to AZD1222 COVID-19 vaccine. Study-wide results and caveats: Distributed over spike, vaccine-associated CD4 TCRs predominated at 160-218 and 743-854. Only five to seven AZD1222 recipients were seropositive at baseline.

A note on this clone: Antigen: not known.

Trimming pared 1 base from V and 8 bases from J, leaving 11 bases between. The CDR3 extends over 14 amino acids. Per the germline V gene, CDR1 is MGHRA and CDR2 is YSYEKL. Sequenced by immunoSEQ multiplex PCR; TCRdb stores in-frame clones only, minus some. In the table there are 110,000 to 150,000 clones, around 92% of which are singletons. The V gene is TRBV4-1, the J gene TRBJ2-2; no firm D call. This clonotype originated in an adult who had recovered from COVID-19. Sequencing was performed on peripheral blood, taken after recovery from COVID-19. In DNA, the CDR3 is TGCGCCAGCAGCCAAGGTTCCGTCTGGGGGGAGCTGTTTTTT. It encodes CASSQGSVWGELFF.